Detailed here is one T cell receptor beta chain. Its antigen remains unidentified. Qualities for individual bases were not recorded, and no much larger clone is one base off. The immunoSEQ hsTCRB v3.0 assay was used at survey level resolution for TRB variable region sequencing. TRB sequencing targeted a depth of roughly 35,000-55,000 T-cell genomes per sample. Pooled TRB libraries were sequenced on an Illumina MiSeq with a v3 150-cycle kit. Regarding the original processing steps: Repertoire analysis was performed in R inside a reproducible Nextflow workflow that covered QC, data transformation and analysis. LymphoSeq2, an R package for exploring AIRR-Seq data, was used to implement custom analyses. A few samples yielding fewer than 5000 total TRB sequences were excluded, leaving over 150 analyzed HIV repertoires. Of the 188 retained HIV repertoires, over 55 were collected before and approximately 130 after ART initiation. Repertoires were downsampled to 5000 TRB nucleotide sequences, with summary statistics averaged over 100 downsampling iterations. The analysis kept only TRB sequences whose CDR3 regions were at least seven amino acids long. Diversity was assessed using a clonality score derived from Shannon entropy and using the Gini coefficient. In repertoire networks, the top 5000 CDR3 amino acid sequences were linked whenever an edit distance of one separated two sequences. GLIPH2 predicted antigen specificity groups and MHC restriction for TRB CDR3 amino acid sequences. To flag known associations with CMV, EBV, HIV or tissue antigens, CDR3 amino acid sequences were compared against VDJdb and McPAS-TCR. Pre-ART, post-ART and control groups were compared with Wilcoxon signed-rank tests and Holm-Bonferroni correction. TCRdb obtained this table from immuneACCESS and retained in-frame rearrangements with V and J assigned. These tables miss some clones; where compared with another copy, unresolved V genes account for less than half of the shortfall, and the remainder is unexplained. V and J calls and clone size are given by that table; D and trimming were obtained from the DNA. The sample table contains over 10,000 clones; only one count was recorded for roughly three quarters of them. In total, the top ten clones hold more than 15% of the sample.

Participants were included only if at least one PBMC sample before ART initiation and at least two post-ART samples were available. Treatment was received in the United States of America by all participants with HIV. Cryopreserved samples of about 0.95-11 million PBMC were thawed and washed before DNA extraction. At the time of the earliest PBMC sample for each participant with HIV, ages ranged from roughly 20 to 60 years. PBMC samples were contributed by each participant from 1-4 timepoints before ART initiation and 2-8 timepoints after ART initiation, with a median of 7 samples. For every participant, serial HIV viral load, CD4+ T-cell count, ART history and demographic data were obtained. A Qiagen kit on a QIAcube was used to extract genomic DNA from unsorted PBMC, with samples processed in batches of 12. Reading the germline V gene (reference sequence) gives CDR1 SEHNR and CDR2 FQNEAQ. V drops 1 base and J drops 1 base, leaving 7 bases in between. The CDR3, cysteine through phenylalanine, is 14 amino acids long. Of all the DNA, just the CDR3 is kept, 42 bases in frame from base 1.

This entry comes from a study of long-term antiretroviral therapy in people with HIV (dated by TCRdb to the early 2020s). For the wider study: Collection of the earliest samples took place about a decade ahead of the 2015 WHO recommendation for immediate ART, at a time when ART was typically delayed until CD4 counts fell. Test extractions of a monoclonal T-cell line alongside 30 to 35 polyclonal samples showed no cross-contamination during QIAcube processing. Among the 30 or so participants with HIV, more than ten were female. A retrospective serial study tested whether changes in peripheral blood TRB repertoire composition and diversity were associated with ART initiation and durable HIV suppression. The cohort contributed over 150 cryopreserved PBMC samples from 30 to 35 adults with confirmed HIV infection, collected serially over a mean of about 6 years (range 1-12). Paper-wide results and their limitations: CDR3 length ranges in HIV repertoires were narrower than in controls, and network structure suggested an antigen-experienced repertoire with only a slight naive shift after ART. Because pre-ART samples had limited cell numbers, unsorted PBMC were profiled rather than sorted CD4+ and CD8+ T cells. Since PBMC availability was limited, sequencing covered only the TCR beta chain, with no alpha chain pairing. Samples dated from 2004 to 2017, and the ART regimens used may be less effective than current ones. Expanded TRB clones identified before ART initiation dominated the repertoire at all time points, although this dominance fluctuated and declined in many PLHIV after ART. ART initiation was associated with a significant increase in TRB diversity, but diversity stayed significantly below transplant donor controls even after long-term ART. Inferences about post-ART repertoire changes were limited because no data were available on ART adherence, viral resistance or therapy changes.

This TCR was sampled from a middle-aged woman with HIV. Material: unsorted PBMCs, obtained 0.5 years before starting antiretroviral therapy. The V and J segments used are TRBV7-9 and TRBJ1-1, and possibly TRBD1, on 5 matching bases. The CDR3 region has the sequence CASSLGQGNTEAFF. The sequenced DNA: TGTGCCAGCAGCTTAGGGCAGGGGAACACTGAAGCTTTCTTT.